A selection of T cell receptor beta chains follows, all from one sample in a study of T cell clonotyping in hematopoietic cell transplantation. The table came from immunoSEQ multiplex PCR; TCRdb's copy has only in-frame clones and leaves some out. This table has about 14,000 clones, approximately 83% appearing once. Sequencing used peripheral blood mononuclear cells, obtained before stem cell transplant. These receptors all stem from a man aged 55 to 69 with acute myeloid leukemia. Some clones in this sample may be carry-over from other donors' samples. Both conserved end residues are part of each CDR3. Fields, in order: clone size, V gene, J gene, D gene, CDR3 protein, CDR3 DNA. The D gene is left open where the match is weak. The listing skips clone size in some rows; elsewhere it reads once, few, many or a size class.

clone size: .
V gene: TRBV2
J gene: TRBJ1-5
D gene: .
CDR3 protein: CASRDSTEPNQPQHF
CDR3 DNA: TGTGCCAGCAGAGACTCTACAGAGCCCAATCAGCCCCAGCATTTT

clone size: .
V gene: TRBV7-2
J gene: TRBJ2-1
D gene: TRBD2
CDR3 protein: CASSSQAGGSVFEQFF
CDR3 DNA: TGTGCCAGCAGCTCACAAGCGGGGGGATCGGTATTTGAGCAGTTCTTC

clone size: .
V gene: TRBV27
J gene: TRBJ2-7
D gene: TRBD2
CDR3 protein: CASSLSVAGGAYEQYF
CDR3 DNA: TGTGCCAGCAGTTTATCGGTGGCGGGGGGAGCCTACGAGCAGTACTTC

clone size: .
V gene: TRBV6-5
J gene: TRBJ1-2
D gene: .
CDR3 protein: CASSYTDSSPSYTF
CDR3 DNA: TGTGCCAGCAGTTACACGGACAGTAGTCCTAGCTACACCTTC

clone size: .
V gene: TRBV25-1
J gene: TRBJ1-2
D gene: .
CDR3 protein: CASSEKNLDGYTF
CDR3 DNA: TGTGCCAGCAGTGAAAAGAACTTAGATGGCTACACCTTC

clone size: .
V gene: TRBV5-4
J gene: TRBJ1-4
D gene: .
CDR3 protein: CASSSTATNEKLFF
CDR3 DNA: TGTGCCAGCAGTTCAACTGCAACTAATGAAAAACTGTTTTTT

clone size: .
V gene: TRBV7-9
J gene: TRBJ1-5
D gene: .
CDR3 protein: CASSPGLGGFSNQPQHF
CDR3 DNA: TGTGCCAGCAGCCCAGGGCTGGGGGGATTTAGCAATCAGCCCCAGCATTTT

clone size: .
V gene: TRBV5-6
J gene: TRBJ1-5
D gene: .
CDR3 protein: CASSSEGRWNQPQHF
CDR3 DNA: TGTGCCAGCAGCTCCGAGGGCAGATGGAATCAGCCCCAGCATTTT

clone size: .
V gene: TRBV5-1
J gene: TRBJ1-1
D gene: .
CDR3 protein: CASSLRGMNTEAFF
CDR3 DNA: TGCGCCAGCAGCTTGAGGGGGATGAACACTGAAGCTTTCTTT

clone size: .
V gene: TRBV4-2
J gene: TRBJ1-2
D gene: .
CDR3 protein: CASSQVDRDYGYTF
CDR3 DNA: TGTGCCAGCAGCCAGGTCGACAGAGACTATGGCTACACCTTC

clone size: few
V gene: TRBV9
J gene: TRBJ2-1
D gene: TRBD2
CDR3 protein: CASSVVGSGGDEQFF
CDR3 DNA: TGTGCCAGCAGCGTAGTGGGTAGCGGGGGAGATGAGCAGTTCTTC

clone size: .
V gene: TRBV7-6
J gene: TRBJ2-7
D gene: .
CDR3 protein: CASSPTSGYEQYF
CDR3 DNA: TGTGCCAGCAGCCCTACTAGTGGGTACGAGCAGTACTTC